A selection of T cell receptor beta chains follows, all from one sample in a study of blood T cell repertoires in COVID-19. The table came from immunoSEQ multiplex PCR; TCRdb's copy has only in-frame clones and leaves some out. The sample shows roughly 220,000 clones, approximately 81% of them seen only once. The specimen sequenced was peripheral blood. Every receptor here comes from a man aged 50 or older who had recovered from COVID-19. Both conserved end residues are part of each CDR3. The D gene is left open where the match is weak. The size field is filled for only some rows; it gives once, few, many or a size class.

TRBV11-2	TRBJ1-6	NA	NA	CASSLWDGGNSPLHF	TGTGCCAGCAGCTTATGGGACGGGGGTAATTCACCCCTCCACTTT
TRBV28	TRBJ2-2	NA	NA	CATEQSFGESNTGELFF	TGTGCCACCGAGCAATCCTTCGGGGAGTCGAACACCGGGGAGCTGTTTTTT
TRBV7-2	TRBJ2-5	NA	TRBD2	CASSFRLAGGKETQYF	TGTGCCAGCAGCTTTAGACTAGCGGGAGGGAAAGAGACCCAGTACTTC
TRBV11-2	TRBJ1-1	few	NA	CASSLWFTNTEAFF	TGTGCCAGCAGCTTATGGTTTACTAACACTGAAGCTTTCTTT
TRBV24-1	TRBJ2-7	NA	TRBD1	CATSEQGVRNEQYF	TGTGCCACCAGTGAACAGGGGGTGAGGAACGAGCAGTACTTC
TRBV23-1	TRBJ2-7	NA	NA	CASSPPTVETTGEQYF	TGCGCCAGCAGTCCCCCAACAGTTGAGACAACTGGCGAGCAGTACTTC
TRBV27	TRBJ1-1	NA	NA	CASSLAPTLNTEAFF	TGTGCCAGCAGTCTAGCGCCGACTCTGAACACTGAAGCTTTCTTT
TRBV6-6	TRBJ2-7	NA	NA	CASKNQGSGEQYF	TGTGCCAGCAAGAACCAGGGGTCAGGCGAGCAGTACTTC
TRBV19	TRBJ2-7	NA	TRBD1	CASSFTDRTYEQYF	TGTGCCAGTAGTTTCACGGACAGGACCTACGAGCAGTACTTC
TRBV3-1/TRBV3-2	TRBJ2-2	NA	NA	CASSPGLTTGELFF	TGTGCCAGCAGCCCGGGACTCACCACCGGGGAGCTGTTTTTT
TRBV28	TRBJ2-3	NA	NA	CASTDAGGRTLLGTDTQYF	TGTGCCAGCACCGACGCCGGGGGGCGAACGCTCCTTGGCACAGATACGCAGTATTTT
TRBV4-2	TRBJ2-3	NA	TRBD2	CASNHTQGRTSGSTDTQYF	TGTGCCAGCAACCACACCCAAGGGAGGACTAGCGGGAGCACAGATACGCAGTATTTT
TRBV4-1	TRBJ2-1	NA	NA	CASSQTLGPPYNEQFF	TGCGCCAGCAGCCAAACTTTGGGGCCCCCCTACAATGAGCAGTTCTTC
TRBV24-1	TRBJ2-3	NA	NA	CATSAAGRSTDTQYF	TGTGCCACCAGTGCGGCGGGGCGGAGCACAGATACGCAGTATTTT
TRBV6-7	TRBJ2-1	NA	NA	CASSYCSFAGNEQFF	TGTGCCAGCAGTTACTGTTCTTTCGCGGGCAATGAGCAGTTCTTC
TRBV2	TRBJ1-5	NA	TRBD1	CASSRGQKDQPQHF	TGTGCCAGCAGTCGGGGACAGAAAGATCAGCCCCAGCATTTT
TRBV7-2	TRBJ2-1	NA	NA	CASRAVGYNEQFF	TGTGCCAGCAGAGCGGTTGGGTACAATGAGCAGTTCTTC
TRBV18	TRBJ1-1	NA	NA	CASSPLAVNTEAFF	TGTGCCAGCTCACCACTGGCCGTGAACACTGAAGCTTTCTTT
TRBV5-1	TRBJ2-6	NA	NA	CASSFQGPGANVLTF	TGCGCCAGCAGCTTCCAGGGCCCTGGGGCCAACGTCCTGACTTTC
TRBV28	TRBJ2-4	NA	NA	CASSLWTGLAKNIQYF	TGTGCCAGCAGTTTATGGACGGGACTAGCCAAAAACATTCAGTACTTC
TRBV29-1	TRBJ2-1	NA	TRBD2	CSVLPGGVNNEQFF	TGCAGCGTGCTGCCGGGGGGAGTCAACAATGAGCAGTTCTTC
TRBV5-1	TRBJ1-2	few	NA	CASSMTSPAYGYTF	TGCGCCAGCAGCATGACATCGCCGGCCTATGGCTACACCTTC
TRBV7-9	TRBJ1-2	NA	NA	CASSLVGSRFQANYGYTF	TGTGCCAGCAGCTTAGTTGGGTCGAGGTTTCAAGCTAACTATGGCTACACCTTC
TRBV7-2	TRBJ2-1	few	TRBD2	CASSQRTSLVNVQFF	TGTGCCAGCAGCCAGCGGACTAGCCTAGTTAATGTGCAGTTCTTC
TRBV7-2	TRBJ2-5	NA	NA	CASSSSITARNGETQYF	TGTGCCAGCAGCTCCTCTATCACGGCCCGAAACGGGGAGACCCAGTACTTC
TRBV3-1/TRBV3-2	TRBJ2-1	NA	TRBD2	CASSQGTSGLYNEQFF	TGTGCCAGCAGCCAAGGGACTAGCGGTTTGTACAATGAGCAGTTCTTC
TRBV28	TRBJ2-7	NA	NA	CAANSGHYEQYF	TGTGCGGCAAACTCAGGCCACTACGAGCAGTACTTC
TRBV10-2	TRBJ1-4	NA	NA	CASSDRRTTNEKLFF	TGCGCCAGCAGTGATCGGAGAACAACTAATGAAAAACTGTTTTTT
TRBV25-1	TRBJ2-3	NA	TRBD2	CASSLTTSGTRSTDTQYF	TGTGCCAGCAGTCTAACGACTAGCGGAACCCGTAGCACAGATACGCAGTATTTT
TRBV6-6	TRBJ2-7	NA	NA	CASGRGSYEQYF	TGTGCCTCGGGGCGGGGCAGCTACGAGCAGTACTTC
TRBV2	TRBJ2-7	few	TRBD2	CASSDASGPYEQYF	TGTGCCAGCAGTGACGCTAGCGGCCCTTACGAGCAGTACTTC
TRBV7-6	TRBJ2-7	NA	NA	CASSLISGTFPYEQYF	TGTGCCAGCAGCTTAATTTCCGGGACATTCCCCTACGAGCAGTACTTC
TRBV27	TRBJ2-5	NA	NA	CASSPYMNQETQYF	TGTGCCAGCAGTCCATACATGAACCAAGAGACCCAGTACTTC
TRBV15	TRBJ1-5	NA	TRBD1	CATRSGQSNQPQHF	TGTGCCACCAGGTCGGGACAGAGCAATCAGCCCCAGCATTTT
TRBV7-9	TRBJ2-1	NA	NA	CASNPEGAINEQFF	TGTGCCAGCAACCCAGAAGGGGCAATAAATGAGCAGTTCTTC
TRBV5-4	TRBJ2-2	NA	NA	CASSLEVSSGELFF	TGTGCCAGCAGCTTGGAGGTTAGCAGCGGGGAGCTGTTTTTT
TRBV27	TRBJ2-7	NA	TRBD2	CASRSSGTVEQYF	TGTGCCAGCAGGTCTAGCGGTACGGTCGAGCAGTACTTC
TRBV2	TRBJ1-5	NA	NA	CASSRNGGVNQPQHF	TGTGCCAGCAGTCGGAATGGGGGGGTTAATCAGCCCCAGCATTTT
TRBV5-1	TRBJ2-7	NA	TRBD2	CASSLGTSGRYEQYF	TGCGCCAGCAGCTTAGGGACTAGCGGGAGATACGAGCAGTACTTC
TRBV18	TRBJ2-3	NA	NA	CASSRNQGPDTQYF	TGTGCCAGCTCGCGGAATCAGGGTCCAGATACGCAGTATTTT
TRBV5-4	TRBJ1-6	NA	TRBD1	CASSSRGTGRNSPLHF	TGTGCCAGCAGCTCAAGAGGGACAGGGAGAAATTCACCCCTCCACTTT
TRBV4-2	TRBJ2-1	NA	NA	CASSQEAEYNEQFF	TGTGCCAGCAGCCAAGAGGCGGAGTACAATGAGCAGTTCTTC
TRBV19	TRBJ2-7	NA	TRBD2	CASSSSAGGKYEQYF	TGTGCCAGTAGTAGTTCAGCGGGAGGCAAGTACGAGCAGTACTTC
TRBV6-6	TRBJ1-5	once	TRBD1	CASSPRDRGGSNQPQHF	TGTGCCAGCAGTCCCCGGGACAGGGGCGGGAGCAATCAGCCCCAGCATTTT
TRBV3-1/TRBV3-2	TRBJ2-7	NA	TRBD1	CASSPRGQGWRSYEQYF	TGTGCCAGCAGCCCCCGGGGACAGGGATGGAGGTCCTACGAGCAGTACTTC
TRBV29-1	TRBJ2-1	NA	TRBD2	CSVEVGAGGYNEQFF	TGCAGCGTTGAAGTAGGAGCGGGAGGGTACAATGAGCAGTTCTTC
TRBV30	TRBJ2-2	NA	NA	CAWLAANTGELFF	TGTGCCTGGTTAGCGGCGAACACCGGGGAGCTGTTTTTT
TRBV30	TRBJ2-1	NA	NA	CAWEADRGSVNEQFF	TGTGCCTGGGAGGCGGACCGGGGGTCAGTCAATGAGCAGTTCTTC
TRBV11-2	TRBJ2-7	NA	TRBD2	CASSRLAGGGLNEQYF	TGTGCCAGCAGCAGACTAGCGGGAGGGGGATTGAACGAGCAGTACTTC
TRBV11-3	TRBJ2-7	NA	TRBD1	CASSTDRGNEQYF	TGTGCCAGCAGCACAGACAGGGGGAACGAGCAGTACTTC
TRBV28	TRBJ1-6	NA	TRBD1	CASSLYPVGQGASPLHF	TGTGCCAGCAGTCTTTACCCGGTCGGACAGGGGGCTTCACCCCTCCACTTT
TRBV28	TRBJ1-1	NA	NA	CASSPTPYGTEAFF	TGTGCCAGCAGCCCCACCCCCTACGGCACTGAAGCTTTCTTT
TRBV9	TRBJ1-1	few	NA	CASSVDRDTEAFF	TGTGCCAGCAGCGTAGACAGGGACACTGAAGCTTTCTTT